The 12 T cell receptor beta chains listed next were all sequenced from one sample in a study of blood T cell repertoires in COVID-19 (dated by TCRdb to 2018 to 2020). Libraries were prepared through the immunoSEQ multiplex PCR assay. Imported from immuneACCESS, the table was reduced by TCRdb to in-frame sequences with V and J called. These copies leave out some clones; in studies compared against another copy, an unresolved V gene accounts for under half, and the cause of the remainder is not known. This sample holds under 500,000 clones; roughly 91% were observed only once. Roughly 4% of the sample is held by the ten biggest clonotypes. Sequencing input: peripheral blood. These receptors all stem from a woman in her twenties or thirties with acute or convalescent COVID-19.

The chain carries TRBV5-1 and TRBJ2-1; the D gene is possibly TRBD2 (6 bases). V lost 0 bases to trimming and J lost 10 bases, with 26 bases between them. In germline, CDR1 is SGHRS, CDR2 YFSETQ. There are 18 residues in the CDR3. The CDR3 DNA reads as TGCGCCAGCAGCTTGGTCCACCACCCCGGGACTCCCATGAAGGAGCAGTTCTTC. Translated: CASSLVHHPGTPMKEQFF.

This chain connects TRBV10-2 to TRBJ1-1; D might be TRBD1 (6 bases). V lost 5 bases to trimming and J lost 5 bases, with 12 bases between them. The CDR3 runs to 13 residues. Germline V CDR1 and CDR2: WSHSY, SAAADI. CDR3 amino acids: CASSIQGRTEAFF. CDR3 nucleotides: TGCGCCAGCAGTATACAGGGAAGGACTGAAGCTTTCTTT.

This clone appeared once. The CDR3 sequence: CAGRGGGALDEQFF. In DNA form, the CDR3 reads TGTGCCGGTCGGGGGGGCGGTGCGTTGGATGAGCAGTTCTTC. J is TRBJ2-1 and V is TRBV6-5; 8 bases map to TRBD2. The CDR3 has 14 residues. Germline V lookup: CDR1 MNHEY, CDR2 SVGAGI. Trimming at V came to 11 bases and at J to 8 bases, leaving 14 bases not matched to a gene.

The J gene is TRBJ1-3, the V gene TRBV5-1; weak D call: TRBD1 (5 bases). CDR1 is SGHRS and CDR2 is YFSETQ in the germline V gene. This CDR3 is built from 15 residues. The V end was cut by 4 bases, the J end by 4 bases, with 15 bases between. This CDR3 reads CASSPLGGVGNTIYF. In DNA, the CDR3 is TGCGCCAGCAGCCCCCTAGGAGGGGTGGGAAACACCATATATTTT.

This chain joins TRBV7-9 and TRBJ2-1; no firm D call. V was trimmed by 9 bases and J by 6 bases, leaving 9 bases between them. Germline CDR1 SEHNR, CDR2 FQNEAQ (reference sequence). The CDR3 consists of 11 residues. CDR3 region: CASELRNEQFF. DNA of the CDR3: TGTGCCAGTGAGCTCCGCAATGAGCAGTTCTTC. The variable domain in full, with the rest retrieved from reference TRBV7-9 and TRBJ2-1, is DTGVSQNPRHKITKRGQNVTFRCDPISEHNRLYWYRQTLGQGPEFLTYFQNEAQLEKSRLLSDRFSAERPKGSFSTLEIQRTEQGDSAMYLCASELRNEQFFGPGTRLTVL.

The V call is TRBV7-9, the J call TRBJ1-5; 8 nucleotides agree with TRBD1. This CDR3 has 15 amino acids. Trimming took 5 bases from V and 0 from J; bases not matched to a gene: 3. Looked up from germline, CDR1 is SEHNR and CDR2 is FQNEAQ (reference sequence). CDR3 in amino acids: CASSGQGFSNQPQHF. The CDR3 DNA reads as TGTGCCAGCAGCGGACAGGGATTTAGCAATCAGCCCCAGCATTTT. Based on the CDR3 plus reference TRBV7-9 and TRBJ1-5, the full variable domain is DTGVSQNPRHKITKRGQNVTFRCDPISEHNRLYWYRQTLGQGPEFLTYFQNEAQLEKSRLLSDRFSAERPKGSFSTLEIQRTEQGDSAMYLCASSGQGFSNQPQHFGDGTRLSIL.

This clone was observed a single time. The genes are TRBV7-9 and TRBJ1-6; D might be TRBD1 (6 bases). The CDR3 is 16 residues long. The ends were cut back, 4 bases at V and 7 bases at J, with 17 bases in the middle. CDR1 is SEHNR and CDR2 is FQNEAQ in the germline V gene (reference sequence). This CDR3 is CASSSVGTRPNSPLHF. CDR3 sequence (DNA): TGTGCCAGCAGCTCCGTCGGGACAAGGCCAAATTCACCCCTCCACTTT.

The chain employs TRBV7-6 and TRBJ2-1; 9 positions agree with TRBD2. The germline V gene has CDR1 SGHVS and CDR2 FNYEAQ. The J segment lost 6 bases and the V segment lost 2 bases, leaving 5 bases of the junction unmatched. This CDR3 is 15 amino acids long. CDR3 protein: CASSLKGGGANEQFF. For the CDR3, the DNA is TGTGCCAGCAGCTTAAAAGGCGGGGGGGCCAATGAGCAGTTCTTC.

This clone was counted once. In nucleotides, the CDR3 is TGTGCCAGCAGCCAAGGACGGGGAGAGCAGTTCTTC. The encoded protein is CASSQGRGEQFF. The chain joins TRBV3-1 (or the pseudogene TRBV3-2) to TRBJ2-1, with a tentative D call TRBD2 (5 bases). The CDR3 spans 12 residues. V was cut by 1 base and J by 10 bases, with 8 bases left in between. Germline V gene data show CDR1 as LGHDT and CDR2 as YNNKEL (reference sequence).

This sequence joins TRBV3-1 (or the pseudogene TRBV3-2) and TRBJ2-7; no reliable D call. Germline V CDR1 and CDR2: LGHDT, YNNKEL (reference sequence). Trimming removed 6 bases from V and 3 bases from J, with 15 bases in between. This CDR3 is built from 14 residues. CDR3 nucleotides: TGTGCCAGCAGGCGCCCCCCCACTTGCTACGAGCAGTACTTC. It translates to CASRRPPTCYEQYF.

This clone was detected only once. The rearrangement uses TRBV2 and TRBJ2-3, with TRBD2 matching over 10 bases. From germline, CDR1 is SNHLY and CDR2 FYNNEI. The ends lost 1 base at V and 6 bases at J; junction bases unmatched: 1. The CDR3 consists of 14 residues. The CDR3 protein is CASSEGAGGDTQYF. In DNA, the CDR3 is TGTGCCAGCAGTGAAGGAGCGGGGGGGGATACGCAGTATTTT.

The chain carries TRBV6-6 and TRBJ1-2, with 7 bases matching TRBD1. Germline loops: CDR1 MNHNY, CDR2 SVGAGI (reference sequence). This CDR3 is built from 12 residues. With V trimmed by 10 bases and J by 8 bases, 10 bases remained unmatched. CDR3 sequence: CANWGQKEGYTF. The CDR3 DNA follows: TGTGCCAACTGGGGACAGAAGGAGGGCTACACCTTC.